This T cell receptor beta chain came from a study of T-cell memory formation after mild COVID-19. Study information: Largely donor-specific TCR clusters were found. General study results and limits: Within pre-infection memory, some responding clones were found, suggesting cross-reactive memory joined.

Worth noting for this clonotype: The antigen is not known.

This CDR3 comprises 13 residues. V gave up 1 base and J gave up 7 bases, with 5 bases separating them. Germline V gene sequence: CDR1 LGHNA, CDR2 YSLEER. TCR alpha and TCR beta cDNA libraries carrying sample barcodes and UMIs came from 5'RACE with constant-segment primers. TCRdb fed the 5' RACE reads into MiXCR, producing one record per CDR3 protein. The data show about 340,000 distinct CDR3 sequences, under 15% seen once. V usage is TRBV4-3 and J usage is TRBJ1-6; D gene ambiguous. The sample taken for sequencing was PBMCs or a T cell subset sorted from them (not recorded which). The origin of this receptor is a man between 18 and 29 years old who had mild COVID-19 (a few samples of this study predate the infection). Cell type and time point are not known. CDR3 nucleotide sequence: TGCGCCAGCAGCCAAGCCCCGAATTCACCCCTCCACTTT. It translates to CASSQAPNSPLHF.